The subject of this entry is one T cell receptor beta chain. What it recognizes is unknown. This entry belongs to a study of cytomegalovirus exposure and HLA in healthy donors. On the study more broadly: There were nearly 120 million unique TCR beta sequences, drawn from around 180 million T cells, in an earlier analysis.

Whole-study findings and limits: On later analysis, the bulk of CMV-associated TCR beta chains appeared to be HLA-restricted.

Germline V gene lookup returns CDR1 SGHRS and CDR2 YFSETQ. The CDR3 is 15 amino acids. V lost 4 bases and J lost 2, with 13 bases in between. Amplification used 60 Vbeta primers and 13 Jbeta primers. This table comes from immunoSEQ multiplex PCR, and its TCRdb copy is limited to in-frame clones, with some not included. The sample includes about 100,000 clones, 80% to 90% of them seen just once. The rearrangement links TRBV5-1 to TRBJ1-3; possibly TRBD1 for D (6 bases). The source is a woman aged 18-29 years in good health and CMV-seronegative. The specimen sequenced was PBMCs. The CDR3 bases are TGCGCCAGCAGCCTCAACAGGGAAACTGGAAACACCATATATTTT. Amino acids: CASSLNRETGNTIYF.